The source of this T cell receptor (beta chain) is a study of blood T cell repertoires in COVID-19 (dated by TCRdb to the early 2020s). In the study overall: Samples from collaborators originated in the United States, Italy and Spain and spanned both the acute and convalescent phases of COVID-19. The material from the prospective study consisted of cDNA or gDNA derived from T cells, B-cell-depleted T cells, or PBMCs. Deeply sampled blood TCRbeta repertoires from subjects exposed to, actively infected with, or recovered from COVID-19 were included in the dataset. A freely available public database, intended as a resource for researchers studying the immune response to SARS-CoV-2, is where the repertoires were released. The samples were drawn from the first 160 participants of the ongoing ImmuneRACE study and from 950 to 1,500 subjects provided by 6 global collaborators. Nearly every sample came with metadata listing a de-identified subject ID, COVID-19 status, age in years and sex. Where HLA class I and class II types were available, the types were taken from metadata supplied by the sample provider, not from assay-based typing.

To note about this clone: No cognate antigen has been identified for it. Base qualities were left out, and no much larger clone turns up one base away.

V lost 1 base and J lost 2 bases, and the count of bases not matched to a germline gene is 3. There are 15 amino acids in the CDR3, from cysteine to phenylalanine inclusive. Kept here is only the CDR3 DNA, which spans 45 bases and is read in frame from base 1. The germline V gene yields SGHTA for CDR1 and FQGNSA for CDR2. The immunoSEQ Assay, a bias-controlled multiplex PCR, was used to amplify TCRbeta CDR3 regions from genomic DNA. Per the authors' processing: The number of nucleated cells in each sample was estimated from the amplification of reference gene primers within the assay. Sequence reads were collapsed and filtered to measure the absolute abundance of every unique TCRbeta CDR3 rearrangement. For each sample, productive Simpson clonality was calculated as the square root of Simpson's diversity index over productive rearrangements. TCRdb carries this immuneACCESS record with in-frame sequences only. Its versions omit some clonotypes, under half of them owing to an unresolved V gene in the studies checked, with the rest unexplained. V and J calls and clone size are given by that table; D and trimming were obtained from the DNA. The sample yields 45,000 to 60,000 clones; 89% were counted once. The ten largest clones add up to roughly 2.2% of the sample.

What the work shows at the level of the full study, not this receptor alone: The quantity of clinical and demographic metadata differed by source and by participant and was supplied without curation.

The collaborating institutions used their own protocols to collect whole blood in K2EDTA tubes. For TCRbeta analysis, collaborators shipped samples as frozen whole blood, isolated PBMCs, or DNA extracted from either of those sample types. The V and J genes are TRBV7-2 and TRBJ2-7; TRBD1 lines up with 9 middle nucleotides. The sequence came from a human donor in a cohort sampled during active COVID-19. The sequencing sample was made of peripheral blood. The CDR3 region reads CASSLGDRATYEQYF. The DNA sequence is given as TGTGCCAGCAGCTTAGGGGACAGGGCGACCTACGAGCAGTACTTC.